Listed below are T cell receptor beta chains from one sample, sequenced in a study of T-cell memory formation after mild COVID-19. TCRdb processed the 5' RACE reads anew with MiXCR; each CDR3 protein has one entry. The sample carries 400,000 or so distinct CDR3 sequences, around a fifth recorded once. The specimen was PBMCs or a T cell subset sorted from them (not recorded which). All receptors derive from an adult woman who had mild COVID-19 (a few samples of this study predate the infection). Cell type and time point are not known. Both conserved end residues are part of each CDR3.

v_gene | len | CDR3aa
TRBV4-2 | 16 | CASSRGLELTTDTQYF
TRBV5-1 | 15 | CASSLQGRVQETQYF
TRBV25-1 | 14 | CASSATGVVGEQYF
TRBV2 | 13 | CATLRQEITEAFF
TRBV3-1 | 15 | CASSERDRGHNEQFF
TRBV6-2/TRBV6-3 | 12 | CASSQDINEQYF
TRBV12-3/TRBV12-4 | 19 | CASSSNTGTSGTSTDTQYF
TRBV12-3/TRBV12-4 | 15 | CASSWDRGSYNEQFF
TRBV7-6 | 14 | CASSLAQGPGGYTF
TRBV7-2 | 15 | CASSISSGQRTALHF
TRBV5-1 | 17 | CASSSPRGREVNTEAFF
TRBV24-1 | 20 | CATSDLRPGSSGRAEVVQYF
TRBV11-2 | 16 | CASSSGTGYMGGELFF
TRBV11-2 | 15 | CASSLATASTDTQYF
TRBV5-1 | 14 | CASSSGQGAYEQYF
TRBV5-1 | 15 | CASSLWQREGDEQFF
TRBV12-3/TRBV12-4 | 11 | CASTSKGGAFF
TRBV12-3/TRBV12-4 | 14 | CASSLAGIGSPLHF
TRBV20-1 | 14 | CSARDLTGLTGYTF
TRBV12-3/TRBV12-4 | 16 | CASSFVVAGGSYEQYF
TRBV29-1 | 14 | CSVEEVNDSYEQYF
TRBV7-6 | 13 | CASSPGRRTEQYF
TRBV11-3 | 16 | CASSSLSGSVYNEQFF
TRBV27 | 15 | CASSPNKGSNTEAFF
TRBV11-2 | 15 | CASSPGQVRDTEAFF
TRBV20-1 | 12 | CSARELGAGYTF
TRBV5-6 | 15 | CASSLKPDSHYEQYF
TRBV5-6 | 15 | CASSLVPYSYNEQFF
TRBV9 | 15 | CASSVGNSRGTEAFF
TRBV5-1 | 14 | CASSSETVNTEAFF
TRBV18 | 14 | CASSRDTGTDTQYF
TRBV9 | 15 | CASSVVASPTDTQYF
TRBV20-1 | 13 | CSAGGTANQPQHF
TRBV27 | 15 | CASTRSGRTGYEQYF
TRBV21-1 | 17 | CASSKGGQGRPNQPQHF
TRBV24-1 | 15 | CATSDRGAMTDTQYF
TRBV7-2 | 14 | CASSSTVWGQPQHF
TRBV11-3 | 16 | CASSLGLQGASYEQYF
TRBV5-1 | 15 | CASSLGSSSNQPQHF
TRBV3-1 | 11 | CASSYTNEQFF
TRBV7-2 | 16 | CASRLGGVGLQETQYF
TRBV7-2 | 15 | CASSLGPTYEETQYF
TRBV12-3/TRBV12-4 | 14 | CASSPAGGYQPQHF
TRBV7-2 | 15 | CASSLLTGGNTEAFF
TRBV9 | 17 | CASSVGLAGGPWETQYF
TRBV13 | 12 | CASSPGTVEQYF
TRBV7-2 | 14 | CASRAQSYNSPLHF
TRBV16 | 14 | CASSQSQHTDTQYF
TRBV20-1 | 15 | CSARERQGNNQPQHF
TRBV4-3 | 17 | CASSQLHTTSGANVLTF